This is a list of T cell receptor beta chains from one sample in a study of blood T cell repertoires in COVID-19. The protocol was immunoSEQ multiplex PCR, while the TCRdb copy is restricted to in-frame clones and leaves out a portion. The sample contains some 300,000 clones, about nine tenths of which appear only once. The sample consisted of peripheral blood. The source of these receptors is a woman in her twenties or thirties who had recovered from COVID-19. The CDR3 runs from the conserved cysteine through the conserved F or W. The order of the fields is CDR3 protein, CDR3 DNA, J gene, clone size, D gene, V gene. D genes are given only for firm matches. Only some rows state a clone size, as once, few, many or a class for expanded clones.

CDR3: CASSSHRGNQPQHF
DNA: TGTGCCAGCAGCTCCCACAGGGGTAATCAGCCCCAGCATTTT
J: TRBJ1-5
size: -
D: TRBD1
V: TRBV7-2

CDR3: CASSQMPRDRENQPQHF
DNA: TGCGCCAGCAGCCAAATGCCGAGGGACAGGGAAAATCAGCCCCAGCATTTT
J: TRBJ1-5
size: -
D: TRBD1
V: TRBV4-1

CDR3: CASSYRTGSYNSPLHF
DNA: TGTGCCAGCAGTTACCGGACAGGATCCTATAATTCACCCCTCCACTTT
J: TRBJ1-6
size: -
D: TRBD1
V: TRBV6-2/TRBV6-3

CDR3: CSVEQGYTEAFF
DNA: TGCAGCGTAGAACAGGGTTACACTGAAGCTTTCTTT
J: TRBJ1-1
size: once
D: -
V: TRBV29-1

CDR3: CASSLAVRANTEAFF
DNA: TGCGCCAGCAGCTTGGCCGTCAGGGCGAACACTGAAGCTTTCTTT
J: TRBJ1-1
size: -
D: -
V: TRBV5-1

CDR3: CASSLDQGPSGTEAFF
DNA: TGCGCCAGCAGCTTGGATCAAGGACCCTCGGGGACTGAAGCTTTCTTT
J: TRBJ1-1
size: -
D: -
V: TRBV5-1

CDR3: CASADGLSGANVLTF
DNA: TGTGCCAGTGCGGACGGACTCTCTGGGGCCAACGTCCTGACTTTC
J: TRBJ2-6
size: few
D: -
V: TRBV2

CDR3: CAWTAGGLDTQYF
DNA: TGTGCCTGGACTGCGGGGGGGTTGGATACGCAGTATTTT
J: TRBJ2-3
size: -
D: TRBD2
V: TRBV30

CDR3: CATDRADGTEAFF
DNA: TGTGCCACCGACAGGGCAGACGGCACTGAAGCTTTCTTT
J: TRBJ1-1
size: -
D: TRBD1
V: TRBV24-1

CDR3: CASSLEGGEAGELFF
DNA: TGCGCCAGCAGCTTGGAGGGAGGGGAAGCCGGGGAGCTGTTTTTT
J: TRBJ2-2
size: -
D: TRBD2
V: TRBV5-1

CDR3: CASSFSNTGELFF
DNA: TGTGCCAGCAGTTTCTCGAACACCGGGGAGCTGTTTTTT
J: TRBJ2-2
size: -
D: -
V: TRBV25-1

CDR3: CASSPGTGMQETQYF
DNA: TGCGCCAGCAGCCCCGGGACAGGGATGCAAGAGACCCAGTACTTC
J: TRBJ2-5
size: once
D: TRBD1
V: TRBV5-1

CDR3: CASSLSTRGIGEQYF
DNA: TGCGCCAGCAGCTTGTCAACTCGAGGGATAGGCGAGCAGTACTTC
J: TRBJ2-7
size: -
D: -
V: TRBV5-1

CDR3: CASSLQQTETQYF
DNA: TGTGCCAGCAGCTTACAACAGACGGAGACCCAGTACTTC
J: TRBJ2-5
size: -
D: -
V: TRBV7-2

CDR3: CASSMTGGNVGYTF
DNA: TGTGCCAGCAGTATGACAGGGGGAAATGTTGGCTACACCTTC
J: TRBJ1-2
size: -
D: TRBD1
V: TRBV3-1/TRBV3-2

CDR3: CSASQDRAGELFF
DNA: TGCAGCGCCTCACAGGACAGGGCCGGGGAGCTGTTTTTT
J: TRBJ2-2
size: -
D: TRBD1
V: TRBV29-1

CDR3: CASSYGQYYGYTF
DNA: TGTGCCAGCAGTTACGGCCAGTACTATGGCTACACCTTC
J: TRBJ1-2
size: -
D: -
V: TRBV6-5

CDR3: CASSAQRASETQYF
DNA: TGCGCCAGCAGCGCCCAGCGAGCCTCGGAGACCCAGTACTTC
J: TRBJ2-5
size: -
D: -
V: TRBV4-3

CDR3: CASRHRGTEAFF
DNA: TGTGCCAGCAGACACAGGGGGACGGAAGCTTTCTTT
J: TRBJ1-1
size: -
D: TRBD1
V: TRBV6-6

CDR3: CAWEGGGDTQYF
DNA: TGTGCCTGGGAAGGTGGGGGGGATACGCAGTATTTT
J: TRBJ2-3
size: -
D: -
V: TRBV30

CDR3: CASSSRGNEKLFF
DNA: TGTGCCAGCAGTTCCAGGGGTAATGAAAAACTGTTTTTT
J: TRBJ1-4
size: -
D: -
V: TRBV6-6

CDR3: CASSYPRQETQYF
DNA: TGTGCCAGCAGTTACCCCAGGCAAGAGACCCAGTACTTC
J: TRBJ2-5
size: -
D: -
V: TRBV6-2/TRBV6-3